One sample yielded the 25 T cell receptor beta chains listed below, sequenced in a study of prognosis after radiotherapy for stage I lung cancer. Multiplex PCR, run in two rounds, amplified TCR beta CDR3 from genomic DNA. First-round PCR, the initial amplification, used primers specific to each TRBV and TRBJ gene. From the multiplex PCR reads, TCRdb called clonotypes with MiXCR, one entry per CDR3 protein. The table has approximately 25,000 distinct CDR3 sequences, 46% seen once. Sample: PBMCs, taken before or after stereotactic body radiation therapy (not recorded which). All receptors derive from a donor aged 50 or older with non-small cell lung cancer.

As regards this clonotype: Only one base separates this from a far larger clonotype, so it likely reflects a read error. This chain links TRBV6-8 with TRBJ2-7, with 11 bases fitting TRBD2. Per germline, CDR1 MNHGY and CDR2 SAAAGT. CDR3 length: 18 amino acids. Germline trimming cut 2 bases from V and 2 bases from J; bases unmatched to any gene: 11. The CDR3 nucleotides are TGTGCCAGCAGTTACCCGGGACTAGCGGATCCTATTACCTACGAGCAGTACTTC. Amino acid sequence: CASSYPGLADPITYEQYF.

This clonotype came up many times. The chain recombines TRBV11-2 with TRBJ2-3, with 9 bases matching TRBD1. This CDR3 is 17 amino acids long. Trimming at V came to 1 base and at J to 0 bases, leaving 5 bases not matched to a gene. From germline, CDR1 is SGHAT and CDR2 FQNNGV. The CDR3 protein is CASSLAGQGSSTDTQYF. The CDR3 coding sequence is TGTGCCAGCAGCTTAGCGGGACAGGGTAGTAGCACAGATACGCAGTATTTT.

On this clonotype itself: It differs at one base from a far larger clone, so likely a read error. The chain combines TRBV6-5 with TRBJ2-2, with 9 bases fitting TRBD2. V gave up 3 bases and J gave up 6 bases; unmatched junction bases: 11. This CDR3 has 17 residues. In germline, CDR1 is MNHEY, CDR2 SVGAGI. Here the CDR3 DNA reads TGTGCCAGCAGTTATAGAGTGGCGGGGGGGATTGCCGGGGAGCTGTTTTTT. Protein sequence: CASSYRVAGGIAGELFF.

To note about this clonotype: One base separates it from a far larger clone, so it is likely a read error. V usage is TRBV6-2 or TRBV6-3 and J usage is TRBJ1-2, with D maybe TRBD1 (5 bases). Trimming took off 5 bases at V and 4 bases at J, with 11 bases between the two ends. This CDR3 has 13 residues. Germline V gene lookup returns CDR1 MNHEY and CDR2 SVGEGT. CDR3 amino acids: CASSEPGSYGYTF. The CDR3 region has the DNA TGTGCCAGCAGTGAGCCAGGGTCCTATGGCTACACCTTC.

About this clonotype: This probably arose from a read error, given a far larger clone one base away. V gene TRBV19 combines with J gene TRBJ2-5; TRBD1 agrees at 7 bases. The DNA end is a closer match to TRBJ2-1, so the J assignment may be wrong. The germline gives CDR1 LNHDA, CDR2 SQIVND (reference sequence). This CDR3 has 14 amino acids. The CDR3 is CASSIRGLDNEQFF. The CDR3 DNA reads TGTGCCAGTAGTATCAGGGGGTTGGACAATGAGCAGTTCTTC.

In its sample, this clonotype was seen a few times. The chain employs TRBV5-4 and TRBJ2-7; D uncertain. The CDR3 totals 14 residues. Germline V gene sequence: CDR1 SGHNT, CDR2 YYREEE (reference sequence). With 0 bases removed from V and 5 bases from J, the gap between germline ends came to 12 bases. As DNA, the CDR3 is TGTGCCAGCAGCTTGGCTTCGGCTTCCCACGAGCAGTACTTC. Amino acid sequence: CASSLASASHEQYF.

This clonotype was observed at least ten times. Written as DNA, the CDR3 is TGTGCCAGTAGTACCAGGACTAGCGGCTACCAAGAGACCCAGTACTTC. Encoded protein: CASSTRTSGYQETQYF. V and J are TRBV19 and TRBJ2-5; TRBD2 agrees at 10 bases. Looked up from germline, CDR1 is LNHDA and CDR2 is SQIVND (reference sequence). The V gene end was trimmed by 4 bases and the J gene end by 0 bases; junction bases not matched to a gene: 5. This CDR3 has 16 residues.

The gene calls are TRBV9 and TRBJ2-1; TRBD2 matches 11 bases. Trimming cost V 4 bases and J 6 bases; bases outside gene matches: 18. The CDR3 has 19 residues. Germline CDR1 SGDLS, CDR2 YYNGEE. The CDR3 sequence is CASSKIAGGPNGVANEQFF. The DNA of the CDR3 is TGTGCCAGCAGCAAAATAGCGGGAGGGCCGAACGGAGTGGCCAATGAGCAGTTCTTC. Filled out from reference TRBV9 and TRBJ2-1, the complete variable domain reads DSGVTQTPKHLITATGQRVTLRCSPRSGDLSVYWYQQSLDQGLQFLIQYYNGEERAKGNILERFSAQQFPDLHSELNLSSLELGDSALYFCASSKIAGGPNGVANEQFFGPGTRLTVL.

This clonotype has just one count. A read error may produce the germline difference seen at one junction end. The V and J genes are TRBV10-3 and TRBJ1-2, with D possibly TRBD1 on 5 matching bases. The CDR3 is 13 residues long. Germline-derived CDR1 and CDR2 are ENHRY and SYGVKD. The CDR3 region has the DNA TGTGCCTCAAACGAGTCAGGGCTTTATGTCTACACCTTC. The encoded protein is CASNESGLYVYTF.

This chain connects TRBV12-3 or TRBV12-4 to TRBJ1-2; possible D gene TRBD1, 5 bases. V lost 5 bases and J lost 4, with 20 bases in between. The CDR3 extends over 16 amino acids. In DNA form, the CDR3 reads TGTGCCAGCAGTCGTAATATGGCAGGGCAACTCTATGGCTACACCTTC. It codes for CASSRNMAGQLYGYTF.

This clonotype was picked up many times. V and J are TRBV12-5 and TRBJ1-5; no firm D call. The CDR3 spans 12 residues. Germline V gene data show CDR1 as LGHNT and CDR2 as FRNRAP. Trimming pared 8 bases from V and 1 base from J, leaving 6 bases between. CDR3 in amino acids: CASRGSNQPQHF. CDR3 in DNA: TGTGCTAGTAGAGGGAGCAATCAGCCCCAGCATTTT.

The chain employs TRBV24-1 and TRBJ1-2, with D uncertain. V was clipped by 4 bases and J by 9 bases, with 17 bases between them. The CDR3 contains 14 residues. Germline CDR1 reads KGHDR; CDR2 reads SFDVKD. The CDR3 is CATSDPWEVVSYTF. The CDR3 nucleotides read TGTGCCACCAGTGACCCCTGGGAGGTAGTGAGCTACACCTTC.

V gene TRBV24-1 combines with J gene TRBJ1-6, with D maybe TRBD1 (6 bases). Germline V gene lookup returns CDR1 KGHDR and CDR2 SFDVKD. V lost 4 bases and J 10 bases, leaving 13 bases between the germline ends. The CDR3 consists of 14 residues. The CDR3 bases are TGTGCCACCAGTGAGCCCGGGGGGGGCTCACCCCTCCACTTT. Its translation is CATSEPGGGSPLHF.

About this clonotype itself: A read error is possible here, since a much larger clone lies one base away. The genes are TRBV5-1 and TRBJ2-6; D remains unclear. The CDR3 is made up of 14 amino acids. CDR1 is SGHRS, CDR2 YFSETQ, per germline. This CDR3 reads CASSLGSGVNVLTF. In nucleotides, the CDR3 is TGCGCCAGCAGCTTAGGATCTGGGGTCAACGTCCTGACTTTC.

This clonotype has ten or more counts. The chain carries TRBV19 and TRBJ1-2, with D possibly TRBD1 on 6 matching bases. Germline CDR1 is LNHDA and CDR2 is SQIVND (reference sequence). V gave up 1 base and J gave up 5 bases, with 8 bases separating them. The CDR3 runs 13 residues. CDR3 coding DNA: TGTGCCAGTAGTATAGGGACAGTTTATGGCTACACCTTC. Residues: CASSIGTVYGYTF. Looking up the rest from reference TRBV19 and TRBJ1-2 gives the full variable domain: DGGITQSPKYLFRKEGQNVTLSCEQNLNHDAMYWYRQDPGQGLRLIYYSQIVNDFQKGDIAEGYSVSREKKESFPLTVTSAQKNPTAFYLCASSIGTVYGYTFGSGTRLTVV.

At least ten counts were recorded for this clonotype. The chain uses TRBV7-9 and TRBJ2-7; D tentatively reads TRBD1 or TRBD2 (6 bases each). Germline CDR1 is SEHNR and CDR2 is FQNEAQ (reference sequence). Trimming stripped 5 bases from V and 4 bases from J, with 24 bases between. The CDR3 is 17 residues long. The CDR3 DNA reads as TGTGCCAGCAGCAGTGGCGTTGGGGGGCCGAAGCCTTACGAGCAGTACTTC. Protein product: CASSSGVGGPKPYEQYF.

As regards this clonotype: This is likely an artifact of a read error, given a far larger clone one base away. The chain recombines TRBV6-1 with TRBJ2-7; D unresolved. V was pared by 5 bases and J by 7 bases, with 15 bases between. CDR1 MNHNS and CDR2 SASEGT come from the germline V gene. CDR3 length equals 13 residues. The CDR3 coding sequence is TGTGCCAGCAGTTACATGTCCCTGAGGGAGCAGTACTTC. Amino acids: CASSYMSLREQYF.

V gene TRBV20-1 combines with J gene TRBJ2-1, with 8 positions matching TRBD2. The germline gives CDR1 DFQATT, CDR2 SNEGSKA (reference sequence). The V segment lost 3 bases and the J segment 5 bases; nucleotides outside the gene matches: 9. The CDR3 has 15 amino acids. The chain's CDR3 is CSARSPSGPNNEQFF. In nucleotides, the CDR3 is TGCAGTGCTAGGTCCCCTAGCGGGCCGAACAATGAGCAGTTCTTC.

As to this clonotype: Germline and junction disagree at one end, which may indicate a read error. The V and J genes are TRBV12-3 or TRBV12-4 and TRBJ2-1; D ambiguous. The CDR3 runs 12 residues. The CDR3 DNA reads TGCGCCACCCGAGGCACACACAATGAGCAGTTCTTC. It encodes CATRGTHNEQFF.

The chain recombines TRBV29-1 with TRBJ2-1; a weak D match, TRBD2 (5 bases). In germline, CDR1 is SQVTM, CDR2 ANQGSEA. This CDR3 region has 12 residues. V lost 3 bases and J 5 bases, leaving 8 bases between the germline ends. CDR3: CSVDKGDNEQFF. CDR3 coding DNA: TGCAGCGTTGACAAGGGAGACAATGAGCAGTTCTTC.

This clonotype has ten or more counts. The chain links TRBV10-2 to TRBJ1-1; weak D call: TRBD1 (6 bases). Trimming removed 5 bases at V and 8 bases at J, with 12 bases between. Germline V gives CDR1 WSHSY, CDR2 SAAADI. The length of the CDR3 is 12 residues. CDR3 sequence (DNA): TGCGCCAGCAGTAACAGGGTCCTCGAAGCTTTCTTT. Translation gives CASSNRVLEAFF.

Ten or more counts support this clonotype. The V and J genes are TRBV18 and TRBJ1-6, with D tentatively TRBD1 (6 bases). Germline CDR1 is KGHSH and CDR2 is LQKENI. The CDR3 is 15 residues long. V lost 3 bases, J lost 7 bases, and 13 bases lay in between. CDR3 nucleotide sequence: TGTGCCAGCTCACCCTACAGGGATGTAAATTCACCCCTCCACTTT. Protein product: CASSPYRDVNSPLHF.

In regard to this clonotype: One end of the junction does not line up with germline, which may come from a read error. This sequence joins TRBV19 and TRBJ2-1; TRBD2 matches at 14 bases. In germline, CDR1 is LNHDA, CDR2 SQIVND (reference sequence). This CDR3 region has 15 residues. Here the CDR3 DNA reads TGTGACAGTAGTATGGGACTAGCGGGAGCAAATGAGAAGTTCTTC. Protein: CDSSMGLAGANEKFF.

A remark on this clonotype: This clone may be a read error of a much larger clone one base away. The chain uses TRBV5-4 and TRBJ2-7; D is unclear. CDR3 length: 14 amino acids. The germline V gene encodes CDR1 SGHNT and CDR2 YYREEE (reference sequence). As DNA, the CDR3 is TGTGACAGCAGCCGGCTGGGCGCGCCCTACGAGCAGTACTTC. Translation: CDSSRLGAPYEQYF.

Comment on this clonotype: Compared with germline, one end of the junction differs, possibly owing to a read error. This chain uses TRBV7-2 with TRBJ2-6; TRBD1 might be the D (5 bases). The CDR3 is made up of 14 amino acids. Germline CDR1 reads SGHTA; CDR2 reads FQGNSA. The DNA for the CDR3 is TGTGCCAGCATTACCCTCTCTGGGGCCAACGTCCTTACTTTC. It codes for CASITLSGANVLTF.